This passage covers 19 T cell receptor beta chains from one sample sequenced in a study of blood T cell repertoires in COVID-19. The method was immunoSEQ multiplex PCR; TCRdb's version includes in-frame clones alone and lacks a portion of them. The sample records roughly 150,000 clones, less than 80% being singletons. The material sequenced was PBMCs or T cells enriched from blood (not recorded which). The receptors were sampled from a woman in her 70s in a cohort exposed to, infected with or recovered from COVID-19 (not recorded which).

The chain recombines TRBV5-6 with TRBJ2-2, with D maybe TRBD1 (5 bases). CDR1 and CDR2 (germline): SGHDT, YYEEEE. The CDR3 runs 14 residues. V lost 4 bases and J lost 1, with 8 bases in between. CDR3 DNA: TGTGCCAGCAGCCGCGACAGGAACACCGGGGAGCTGTTTTTT. Translating gives CASSRDRNTGELFF.

This chain connects TRBV25-1 to TRBJ2-2; 15 bases fit TRBD2. Germline CDR1 reads MGHDK; CDR2 reads SYGVNS. This CDR3 contains 16 residues. V shed 5 bases, J shed 6 bases, and the junction held 4 bases outside the gene matches. For the CDR3, the DNA is TGTGCCAGCAGTTGGACTAGCGGGAGGGTTGCCGGGGAGCTGTTTTTT. It codes for CASSWTSGRVAGELFF.

DNA for the CDR3: TGCGCCAGCAGCCAATCTCAGACGGAGGAAGTTTTCGGCTACACCTTC. Translation: CASSQSQTEEVFGYTF. The chain recombines TRBV4-3 with TRBJ1-2; D gene unclear. The V gene lost 2 bases and the J gene lost 8 bases, with 21 bases spanning the gap. Germline V gives CDR1 LGHNA, CDR2 YSLEER. CDR3 size: 16 residues.

This clone came up a few times. V gene TRBV18 combines with J gene TRBJ1-1; D might be TRBD1 (6 bases). The CDR3 consists of 15 residues. Germline CDR1 and CDR2: KGHSH and LQKENI. With 6 bases removed from V and 7 bases from J, the gap between germline ends came to 21 bases. The CDR3 sequence: CASSSIPGQWNEAFF. CDR3 DNA sequence: TGTGCCAGCTCCTCAATCCCCGGACAGTGGAATGAAGCTTTCTTT. Together with reference TRBV18 and TRBJ1-1, the CDR3 gives the full variable domain: NAGVMQNPRHLVRRRGQEARLRCSPMKGHSHVYWYRQLPEEGLKFMVYLQKENIIDESGMPKERFSAEFPKEGPSILRIQQVVRGDSAAYFCASSSIPGQWNEAFFGQGTRLTVV.

The chain uses TRBV24-1 and TRBJ2-3; 7 nucleotides match TRBD1. The junction had 13 bases not matched to a gene; V was cut back by 5 bases and J by 6 bases. The CDR3 spans 16 residues. Looked up from germline, CDR1 is KGHDR and CDR2 is SFDVKD. The chain's CDR3 is CATSGPPTGVRDTQYF. The CDR3 nucleotides are TGTGCCACCAGTGGCCCACCCACAGGGGTCCGGGATACGCAGTATTTT.

V is TRBV5-6 and J is TRBJ2-1; D uncertain. The V end was cut by 6 bases, the J end by 3 bases, with 4 bases between. The CDR3 has 11 amino acids. Germline V gene lookup returns CDR1 SGHDT and CDR2 YYEEEE. The CDR3 spells CASILYNEQFF. In DNA, the CDR3 is TGTGCCAGCATCCTCTACAATGAGCAGTTCTTC.

The chain couples TRBV30 to TRBJ2-1; TRBD2 matches at 8 bases. There are 19 residues in the CDR3. V was pared by 0 bases and J by 0 bases, with 13 bases of the junction left unmatched. Germline assignment: CDR1 GTSNPN and CDR2 SVGIG (reference sequence). DNA of the CDR3: TGTGCCTGGAGTGTCCCCGGGGTAGCGGGGACGAGCTCCTACAATGAGCAGTTCTTC. Protein product: CAWSVPGVAGTSSYNEQFF.

This clone showed up just once. The CDR3 nucleotides read TGTGCCAGCAGTCCCCTTGCAACTAATGAAAAACTGTTTTTT. It is translated as CASSPLATNEKLFF. The rearrangement links TRBV27 to TRBJ1-4, with D unclear. Germline CDR1 reads MNHEY; CDR2 reads SMNVEV (reference sequence). The CDR3 totals 14 residues. Between the trimmed V and J ends, which lost 5 bases and 0 bases, there was a span of 7 bases.

In DNA form, the CDR3 reads TGTGCCAGCAGTTTAGGCGACAGGAAGAACACTGAAGCTTTCTTT. This codes for CASSLGDRKNTEAFF. The rearrangement links TRBV28 to TRBJ1-1; possible D gene TRBD1, 6 bases. Germline V lookup: CDR1 MDHEN, CDR2 SYDVKM. The CDR3 loop spans 15 amino acids. The V end lost 2 bases, the J end lost 1 base, and 11 bases lay between the germline ends.

This sequence joins TRBV18 and TRBJ1-1; perhaps TRBD1 as D (5 bases). The V end was cut by 3 bases, the J end by 11 bases, with 16 bases between. The CDR3 sequence is 13 residues long. Germline V CDR1 and CDR2: KGHSH, LQKENI. CDR3 protein: CASSPSSSGGAFF. The CDR3 DNA reads as TGTGCCAGCTCACCTTCGTCCTCCGGGGGGGCTTTCTTT.

For this clone: A much more abundant neighbour one base away suggests this may be a read error. V and J are TRBV11-2 and TRBJ2-1; a possible D gene is TRBD2 (6 bases). Germline V gives CDR1 SGHAT, CDR2 FQNNGV. The ends were cut back, 1 base at V and 8 bases at J, with 9 bases in the middle. The CDR3 consists of 13 residues. CDR3: CASSLGLAYEQFF. DNA of the CDR3: TGTGCCAGCAGCTTAGGGCTAGCGTATGAGCAGTTCTTC. Combining the CDR3 with reference TRBV11-2 and TRBJ2-1 gives the whole variable domain EAGVAQSPRYKIIEKRQSVAFWCNPISGHATLYWYQQILGQGPKLLIQFQNNGVVDDSQLPKDRFSAERLKGVDSTLKIQPAKLEDSAVYLCASSLGLAYEQFFGPGTRLTVL.

The V call is TRBV28, the J call TRBJ1-1; D possibly corresponds to TRBD1 (5 bases). V lost 4 bases and J 3 bases, leaving 15 bases between the germline ends. CDR3 length: 15 residues. In germline, CDR1 is MDHEN, CDR2 SYDVKM. CDR3: CASSSVKGGDTEAFF. The CDR3 DNA reads as TGTGCCAGCAGTTCCGTCAAGGGAGGGGACACTGAAGCTTTCTTT.

The rearrangement joins TRBV7-2 to TRBJ2-5, with 10 bases aligning to TRBD1. The CDR3 loop spans 15 amino acids. Germline CDR1 is SGHTA and CDR2 is FQGNSA. V lost 1 base to trimming and J lost 3 bases; unmatched junction nucleotides: 2. The CDR3 DNA is TGTGCCAGCAGCTTAGGGACAGGGGGGAAAGAGACCCAGTACTTC. This encodes CASSLGTGGKETQYF.

The chain uses TRBV20-1 and TRBJ2-1; 13 nucleotides align to TRBD2. Trimming cost V 3 bases and J 4 bases; bases outside gene matches: 6. This CDR3 comprises 16 residues. The V gene's germline CDR1 is DFQATT and CDR2 SNEGSKA (reference sequence). CDR3 protein: CSASRTSGSLYNEQFF. CDR3 DNA: TGCAGTGCTAGTAGGACTAGCGGGAGTCTATACAATGAGCAGTTCTTC.

V is TRBV30 and J is TRBJ2-5, with TRBD2 as a possible D gene (6 bases). Germline CDR1 and CDR2: GTSNPN and SVGIG (reference sequence). This CDR3 is built from 15 residues. Trimming pared 5 bases from V and 4 bases from J, leaving 20 bases between. CDR3 region: CAWGSGGSVGETQYF. The DNA of the CDR3 is TGTGCCTGGGGGTCCGGGGGTAGCGTTGGAGAGACCCAGTACTTC.

This chain joins TRBV24-1 and TRBJ2-1, with 10 bases identical to TRBD1. Looked up from germline, CDR1 is KGHDR and CDR2 is SFDVKD. V dropped 3 bases and J dropped 6; count of bases not matched to a gene: 4. This CDR3 contains 15 residues. CDR3 nucleotides: TGTGCCACCAGTGATCCCGGGACAGGGGTCAATGAGCAGTTCTTC. It is translated as CATSDPGTGVNEQFF.

The chain recombines TRBV4-2 with TRBJ1-2; 7 positions match TRBD1. The germline CDR1 and CDR2 sequences are LGHNA and YNFKEQ. The CDR3 is 14 residues long. Trimming cost V 5 bases and J 5 bases; bases outside gene matches: 8. In DNA form, the CDR3 reads TGTGCCAGCAGCGTAATAGGACAGGATTATGGCTACACCTTC. Protein sequence: CASSVIGQDYGYTF.

The chain uses TRBV3-1 (or the pseudogene TRBV3-2) and TRBJ2-5; the match to TRBD2 covers 7 bases. There are 14 residues in the CDR3. Germline assignment: CDR1 LGHDT and CDR2 YNNKEL (reference sequence). Trimming cost V 3 bases and J 0 bases; bases outside gene matches: 1. The CDR3 is CASSQRGYQETQYF. The CDR3 nucleotides read TGTGCCAGCAGCCAGCGGGGGTACCAAGAGACCCAGTACTTC.

The chain joins TRBV19 to TRBJ2-3, with TRBD2 matching over 11 bases. The ends lost 3 bases at V and 5 bases at J; junction bases unmatched: 7. CDR1 is LNHDA, CDR2 SQIVND, per germline (reference sequence). This CDR3 has 16 amino acids. CDR3 bases: TGTGCCAGTAGTATCCAACTAGCGGGAGTTGAAGATACGCAGTATTTT. Protein sequence: CASSIQLAGVEDTQYF. Using reference TRBV19 and TRBJ2-3 for the parts outside the CDR3, the full variable domain is DGGITQSPKYLFRKEGQNVTLSCEQNLNHDAMYWYRQDPGQGLRLIYYSQIVNDFQKGDIAEGYSVSREKKESFPLTVTSAQKNPTAFYLCASSIQLAGVEDTQYFGPGTRLTVL.